These 28 T cell receptor beta chains were all obtained from the same sample, sequenced in a study of tumor and adjacent non-tumor tissue in lung cancer. TCRbeta libraries were built with three rounds of nested PCR, modified from ARM-PCR. In TCRdb, the multiplex PCR reads were re-called with MiXCR into one record per CDR3 protein. The repertoire includes about 90,000 distinct CDR3 sequences, approximately 57% of them detected once, and about 15% sits in the top ten. The template was RNA from unsorted bulk tissue. Source material: lung tumor tissue. Every receptor here comes from a man in his sixties or seventies with non-small cell lung cancer.

Worth noting for this clonotype: A junction boundary mismatches the germline segment, possibly from a read error. The rearrangement links TRBV6-5 to TRBJ2-6, with D possibly TRBD2 on 5 matching bases. CDR1 and CDR2 from the germline V gene are MNHEY and SVGAGI. The CDR3 is 16 amino acids. CDR3 in DNA: TGTGCCAGCAGCTACCTGGCGGACTCTGAGGCCAACGTCCTGACTTTC. It translates to CASSYLADSEANVLTF.

This clonotype came up a few times. This may stem from a read error, because a much larger clone lies one nucleotide away. The J gene is TRBJ2-1, the V gene TRBV6-6, with 8 nucleotides matching TRBD1. Germline CDR1 is MNHNY and CDR2 is SVGAGI (reference sequence). The CDR3 spans 16 residues. The CDR3 sequence: CASTYDRGRAVDEQFF. The CDR3 DNA reads TGTGCCAGCACTTACGACAGGGGAAGGGCAGTGGATGAGCAGTTCTTC.

As regards this clonotype: As the CDR3 is not closed by the conserved phenylalanine or tryptophan, this likely results from a read error. The DNA is omitted, as the CDR3 cannot be located on it reliably, and the CDR3 follows TCRdb's listing. The rearrangement links TRBV29-1 to TRBJ2-3; the table's D call TRBD2 went unverified against the DNA. The CDR3 spans 13 residues, counting both ends. The germline gives CDR1 SQVTM, CDR2 ANQGSEA. CDR3: CRVRVAGGDTLYL.

This clonotype appeared a few times. Given a much more abundant clone one base away, this may be a read error. This chain links TRBV6-6 with TRBJ2-7; 9 nucleotides match TRBD2. The CDR3 covers 17 residues. Germline V gives CDR1 MNHNY, CDR2 SVGAGI (reference sequence). CDR3 residues: CAGSYPNLLAGLYEQYF. Written as DNA, the CDR3 is TGTGCCGGCAGTTACCCAAACCTACTAGCGGGCCTCTACGAGCAGTACTTC.

As for this clonotype: It may be a read error: a sequence one base away is much more abundant. The V gene is TRBV10-3, the J gene TRBJ2-7; 10 bases align to TRBD2. Germline assignment: CDR1 ENHRY and CDR2 SYGVKD. Trimming removed 7 bases from V and 4 bases from J; junction bases left unmatched: 7. The CDR3 spans 14 residues. The CDR3 sequence is CAITQLAGPYEQYF. The CDR3, as DNA: TGTGCCATCACCCAACTAGCGGGACCATACGAGCAGTACTTC.

A word on this clonotype: A read error may produce the germline difference seen at one junction end. The gene calls are TRBV12-3 or TRBV12-4 and TRBJ1-2; no clear D. This CDR3 has 15 amino acids. CDR3 DNA sequence: TGTGCCAACAATATCACCGGGATACGCTCCTATGACTACACCTTC. Protein product: CANNITGIRSYDYTF.

The chain joins TRBV10-2 to TRBJ2-2; TRBD1 matches 8 bases. This CDR3 is built from 15 residues. CDR1 and CDR2 from the germline V gene are WSHSY and SAAADI. The CDR3: CVTRPGGTGTGELFF. The CDR3 region has the DNA TGCGTCACCCGGCCAGGGGGCACAGGAACCGGGGAGCTGTTTTTT.

Relative to its sample, this clonotype is medium-sized. This chain links TRBV6-6 with TRBJ1-5; TRBD1 might be the D (5 bases). V lost 6 bases and J 3 bases, leaving 18 bases between the germline ends. CDR1 MNHNY and CDR2 SVGAGI come from the germline V gene (reference sequence). There are 16 residues in the CDR3. CDR3: CASSLRQKGTNQPQHF. CDR3 bases: TGTGCCAGCAGCCTTAGACAGAAGGGGACCAATCAGCCCCAGCATTTT.

About this clonotype itself: A read error may account for a junction end that differs from germline. This rearrangement joins TRBV12-3 or TRBV12-4 to TRBJ2-7, with TRBD2 as a possible D gene (6 bases). This CDR3 region has 15 residues. In DNA, the CDR3 is TGTGCCGGCAGTCCAGGGACCGGGAGCTACTACGAGCAGTACTTC. Translated, it gives CAGSPGTGSYYEQYF.

This clonotype occurred many times. The chain combines TRBV20-1 with TRBJ1-5; D gene uncertain. The V and J ends lost 1 base and 5 bases respectively, with 12 bases between them. The CDR3 runs to 14 residues. Germline CDR1 is DFQATT and CDR2 is SNEGSKA (reference sequence). In DNA, the CDR3 is TGCAGTGCTAGAGGGGGTTGGGGATATCAGCCCCAGCATTTT. This codes for CSARGGWGYQPQHF.

On this clonotype itself: The CDR3 end shows no conserved phenylalanine or tryptophan, and so a read error is likely. This chain links TRBV11-2 with TRBJ2-2; D not certain. Germline V gene sequence: CDR1 SGHAT, CDR2 FQNNGV. CDR3 length equals 16 residues. V was clipped by 3 bases and J by 0 bases, with 11 bases between them. CDR3 in DNA: TGTGCCAGCAGCTTGTTCACGGCCACGAACACCGGGGAGCTGTTTTCT. Protein sequence: CASSLFTATNTGELFS.

About this clonotype: One end of the junction fails to match germline, which may point to a read error. The chain combines TRBV11-1 with TRBJ2-5; D is unclear. Germline V gene lookup returns CDR1 SGHAT and CDR2 FQDESV (reference sequence). The CDR3 totals 15 residues. The CDR3 sequence: CVSSLVFTLRETPYF. The CDR3 DNA sequence: TGTGTAAGCAGCTTAGTGTTCACCCTCCGAGAGACCCCGTACTTC.

About this clonotype itself: One end of the junction varies from germline; a read error may be responsible. The chain recombines TRBV4-2 with TRBJ1-5; D gene unclear. The CDR3 contains 18 residues. Germline CDR1 reads LGHNA; CDR2 reads YNFKEQ. CDR3 loop: CASSQWRMQRMSNQHQHF. CDR3 nucleotide sequence: TGTGCCAGCAGCCAATGGAGGATGCAGAGGATGAGCAATCAGCACCAGCATTTT.

V is TRBV20-1 and J is TRBJ2-5; 7 positions match TRBD2. Looked up from germline, CDR1 is DFQATT and CDR2 is SNEGSKA (reference sequence). This CDR3 region has 12 residues. The junction had 5 bases not matched to a gene; V was cut back by 5 bases and J by 5 bases. The CDR3 here is CSAEGLVETQYF. The CDR3 DNA reads as TGCAGTGCTGAAGGACTAGTTGAGACCCAGTACTTC.

A remark on this clonotype: As the CDR3 is not closed by the conserved phenylalanine or tryptophan, this likely results from a read error. The chain joins TRBV11-2 to TRBJ2-5; 8 nucleotides line up with TRBD1. The CDR3 covers 17 residues. Germline CDR1 reads SGHAT; CDR2 reads FQNNGV. The V segment lost 4 bases and the J segment 2 bases; nucleotides outside the gene matches: 12. For the CDR3, the DNA is TGTGCCAGCAGCTCTCGCGGACAGGGAAATCGGCAAGAGACCCAGTACTCC. Translated: CASSSRGQGNRQETQYS.

This clonotype is classed as medium-sized. V usage is TRBV11-2 and J usage is TRBJ1-5, with D hard to call. Germline CDR1 reads SGHAT; CDR2 reads FQNNGV. This CDR3 contains 13 residues. Trimming removed 5 bases from V and 9 bases from J, with 14 bases in between. The CDR3 nucleotides are TGTGCCAGCAGCCCCTTTGGGGAAGGGCCCCAGCATTTT. It yields the protein CASSPFGEGPQHF.

In the case of this clonotype: At one boundary the junction diverges from the germline segment, which might be a read error. The rearrangement joins TRBV29-1 to TRBJ2-6; the D call may be TRBD1 or TRBD2 (5 bases each). This CDR3 has 15 amino acids. In germline, CDR1 is SQVTM, CDR2 ANQGSEA. CDR3 nucleotides: TGCAGTGTCGCCGGGACCCTGGCTGGTGCCAACGTCCTGACTTTC. Residues: CSVAGTLAGANVLTF.

The table lists this clonotype with a count of one. A read error may produce the germline difference seen at one junction end. This chain uses TRBV11-2 with TRBJ2-3; D is possibly TRBD1 or TRBD2 (5 bases each). Germline V gene sequence: CDR1 SGHAT, CDR2 FQNNGV. The length of the CDR3 is 15 residues. CDR3 protein: CTSSLRGRTTDTQYF. CDR3 DNA: TGTACCAGCAGCTTAAGGGGACGGACCACAGATACGCAGTATTTT.

This clonotype came up many times. In DNA form, the CDR3 reads TGTGCCAGCAGTTACTCTGGGGACGGGCGGGAGACCCAGTACTTC. It specifies CASSYSGDGRETQYF. The V and J genes are TRBV6-6 and TRBJ2-5, with D perhaps being TRBD1 or TRBD2 (5 bases each). CDR3 length: 15 residues. V was cut by 0 bases and J by 5 bases, with 13 bases left in between. Germline CDR1 and CDR2: MNHNY and SVGAGI (reference sequence).

The rearrangement uses TRBV6-1 and TRBJ2-7; no firm D call. Looked up from germline, CDR1 is MNHNS and CDR2 is SASEGT. The CDR3 is 13 residues long. As DNA, the CDR3 is TGTGCTATCAGTGACGGCAGAGACTACGAGCAGTACTTC. This encodes CAISDGRDYEQYF.

Written as DNA, the CDR3 is TGTGCCAGGAGCCACGCAGGGTACGAGCAGTACTTC. Its protein is CARSHAGYEQYF. The chain is built from TRBV11-2 and TRBJ2-7; D is perhaps TRBD1 (5 bases). This CDR3 is 12 amino acids long. Germline-derived CDR1 and CDR2 are SGHAT and FQNNGV. The V end lost 9 bases, the J end lost 4 bases, and 13 bases lay between the germline ends.

Details on this clonotype: Mismatch with germline at one junction end may stem from a read error. The V gene is TRBV11-2, the J gene TRBJ2-5; TRBD2 matches at 13 bases. Germline V CDR1 and CDR2: SGHAT, FQNNGV. The CDR3 is made up of 20 amino acids. CDR3 nucleotides: TGTGTCAGCAGCTTGGGGTTCGAACTAGCGGGGGGGGGGATCCAAGAGACCCAGTACTTC. Translated: CVSSLGFELAGGGIQETQYF.

With regard to this clonotype: This may arise from a read error, as a much more abundant clone is one base away. V usage is TRBV20-1 and J usage is TRBJ1-1, with D unclear. Germline assignment: CDR1 DFQATT and CDR2 SNEGSKA (reference sequence). This CDR3 has 10 amino acids. Trimming removed 6 bases at V and 9 bases at J, with 11 bases between. CDR3 loop: CSARFSKAFF. In nucleotides, the CDR3 is TGCAGTGCCAGATTTAGTAAAGCTTTCTTT.

This clonotype appeared a single time. Germline is not matched at one junction end, which may reflect a read error. The chain carries TRBV11-2 and TRBJ1-1; D call uncertain. Germline V CDR1 and CDR2: SGHAT, FQNNGV. The CDR3 is 15 amino acids. This CDR3 is CASSLVRRLGTEAFF. CDR3 nucleotide sequence: TGTGCTAGCAGCTTAGTGAGGAGGCTAGGCACTGAAGCTTTCTTT.

In the case of this clonotype: The junction shows a germline mismatch at one end, possibly a read error. The chain recombines TRBV11-2 with TRBJ2-3; 7 positions match TRBD2. The CDR3 runs 16 residues. Per the germline V gene, CDR1 is SGHAT and CDR2 is FQNNGV. The CDR3 sequence: CSSSLDWTTSTYTQYF. The CDR3 bases are TGTTCCAGCAGCTTAGACTGGACGACTAGCACATATACGCAGTATTTT.

In its sample, this clonotype was seen many times. The V and J genes are TRBV6-6 and TRBJ1-5; tentatively, D is TRBD1 (5 bases). V was clipped by 6 bases and J by 0 bases, with 15 bases between them. The germline CDR1 and CDR2 sequences are MNHNY and SVGAGI (reference sequence). The CDR3 consists of 16 residues. CDR3 region: CASSLLRTNSNQPQHF. DNA for the CDR3: TGTGCCAGCAGCCTGCTCCGGACAAATAGCAATCAGCCCCAGCATTTT.

Turning to this clonotype: An end of the junction does not agree with germline; a read error may underlie this. CDR3 sequence: CSARQTSGNTIYF. In DNA form, the CDR3 reads TGCAGTGCCAGACAGACCTCCGGAAACACCATATACTTT. The chain carries TRBV20-1 and TRBJ1-3; tentatively, D is TRBD1 (5 bases). Per germline, CDR1 DFQATT and CDR2 SNEGSKA (reference sequence). The CDR3 sequence is 13 residues long.

There are many counts of this clonotype. The gene calls are TRBV4-1 and TRBJ2-1; 16 bases map to TRBD2. Germline V gene data show CDR1 as MGHRA and CDR2 as YSYEKL. The CDR3 loop spans 19 amino acids. The V segment lost 3 bases and the J segment 12 bases; nucleotides outside the gene matches: 17. The CDR3 nucleotides read TGCGCCAGCAGCCATACCGGGACTAGCGGGGGGGCCGGTGTTTTGGGGCAGTTCTTC. It codes for CASSHTGTSGGAGVLGQFF.